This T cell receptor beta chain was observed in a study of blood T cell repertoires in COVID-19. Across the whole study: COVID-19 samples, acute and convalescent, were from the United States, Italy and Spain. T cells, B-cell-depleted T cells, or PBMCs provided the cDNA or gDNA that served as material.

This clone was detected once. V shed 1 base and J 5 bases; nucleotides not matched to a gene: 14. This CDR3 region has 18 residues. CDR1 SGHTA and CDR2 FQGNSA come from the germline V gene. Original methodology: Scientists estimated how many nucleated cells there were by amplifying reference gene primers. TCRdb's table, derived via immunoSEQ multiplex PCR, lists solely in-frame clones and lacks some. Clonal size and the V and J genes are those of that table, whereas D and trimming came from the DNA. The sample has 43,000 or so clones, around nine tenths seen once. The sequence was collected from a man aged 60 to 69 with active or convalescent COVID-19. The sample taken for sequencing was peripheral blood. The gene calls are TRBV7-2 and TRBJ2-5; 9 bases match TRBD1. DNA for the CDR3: TGTGCCAGCAGCTTAGGCCAAAGTAAAACAGGGGGCGGGGAGACCCAGTACTTC. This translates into CASSLGQSKTGGGETQYF.